These T cell receptor beta chains were read from a single sample in a study. TCRdb keeps only in-frame clones here, not all; method: immunoSEQ multiplex PCR. The sample shows 60,000 to 75,000 clones, roughly 93% of them seen only once. Material: PBMCs. Source of these receptors: a middle-aged man with rheumatoid arthritis. Each CDR3 is given with its conserved first and last residue. Each record gives: D gene, clone size, J gene, V gene, CDR3 DNA, CDR3 protein. The D gene is left open where the match is weak. A row's size may be missing; if present it is once, few, many or a size class.

NA | few | TRBJ2-7 | TRBV15 | TGTGCCACCAGCACAACCCGGGACTTCCGAGACTACGAGCAGTACTTC | CATSTTRDFRDYEQYF
TRBD1 | NA | TRBJ1-2 | TRBV6-5 | TGTGCCAGCAGCTACCGGGACAGGGAGTATGGCTACACCTTC | CASSYRDREYGYTF
NA | NA | TRBJ1-4 | TRBV21-1 | TGTGCCAGCAGCAAGCGGGGGCAGGCTAATGAAAAACTGTTTTTT | CASSKRGQANEKLFF
TRBD2 | NA | TRBJ2-7 | TRBV19 | TGTGCCAGCCGTTTGGCGGGAGGTGGCGAGCAGTACTTC | CASRLAGGGEQYF
TRBD1 | NA | TRBJ1-2 | TRBV10-3 | TGTGCCAGTCGCTTAGGGACAGCTAACTATGGCTACACCTTC | CASRLGTANYGYTF
TRBD1 | once | TRBJ1-1 | TRBV10-3 | TGTGCCATCGGTGGGACAGGGGTGATTACTGAAGCTTTCTTT | CAIGGTGVITEAFF
NA | NA | TRBJ1-1 | TRBV5-4 | TGTGCCAGCAGCGCCCACACCGGGAACACTGAAGCTTTCTTT | CASSAHTGNTEAFF
NA | NA | TRBJ2-1 | TRBV14 | TGTGCCAGCAGCCAAGTTCGTGGGAAGCCCTACAATGAGCAGTTCTTC | CASSQVRGKPYNEQFF
NA | NA | TRBJ2-1 | TRBV7-6 | TGTGCCAGCAGCTTAGGGGCAGGGTTACGCAATGAGCAGTTCTTC | CASSLGAGLRNEQFF
NA | NA | TRBJ1-5 | TRBV27 | TGTGCCAGCAGTCCCTGGAATAGCAATCAGCCCCAGCATTTT | CASSPWNSNQPQHF
TRBD2 | NA | TRBJ2-2 | TRBV24-1 | TGTGCCACCAGTGAGGGGAGGGTCAACACCGGGGAGCTGTTTTTT | CATSEGRVNTGELFF
TRBD1 | NA | TRBJ2-7 | TRBV6-4 | TGTGCCAGCAGTCACCTAAGACAGGGCATCATTCCTTACGAGCAGTACTTC | CASSHLRQGIIPYEQYF
NA | NA | TRBJ1-1 | TRBV5-6 | TGTGCCAGCACCAACCCCACTGAAGCTTTCTTT | CASTNPTEAFF
TRBD1 | NA | TRBJ1-6 | TRBV7-2 | TGTGCCAGCAGCTCGCCCGCGGCGGGACAGCTTAATTCACCCCTCCACTTT | CASSSPAAGQLNSPLHF
TRBD1 | NA | TRBJ1-4 | TRBV7-2 | TGTGCCAGCAGCGCCCGACAGGGGGTTGAAAAACTGTTTTTT | CASSARQGVEKLFF
TRBD2 | NA | TRBJ2-7 | TRBV6-2/TRBV6-3 | TGTGCCAGCAGTTACGTCGGGGGGGCCTACGAGCAGTACTTC | CASSYVGGAYEQYF
NA | few | TRBJ1-2 | TRBV4-2 | TGTGCCAGCAGCCAACAAGGGGCCAGCGGGAGGTATGGCTACACCTTC | CASSQQGASGRYGYTF
TRBD2 | NA | TRBJ2-7 | TRBV28 | TGTGCCAGCAGCACACTAGCGGGACCCTACGAGCAGTACTTC | CASSTLAGPYEQYF
NA | once | TRBJ1-3 | TRBV4-1 | TGCGCCAGCAGCCGGGATCAAGATCGGGGTCTGGGAAACACCATATATTTT | CASSRDQDRGLGNTIYF
NA | NA | TRBJ1-1 | TRBV4-3 | TGCGCCAGCAGCCAGGGTTCGAACACTGAAGCTTTCTTT | CASSQGSNTEAFF
NA | NA | TRBJ2-2 | TRBV7-9 | TGTGCCAGCTCCCCCGGAACCGGGGAGCTGTTTTTT | CASSPGTGELFF
NA | NA | TRBJ2-2 | TRBV28 | TGTGCCAGCAGTTTTGACTCGAGCACCGGGGAGCTGTTTTTT | CASSFDSSTGELFF
NA | NA | TRBJ1-2 | TRBV18 | TGTGCCAGCTCACCACCGAACAGGGTGGGCCATGGCTACACCTTC | CASSPPNRVGHGYTF
NA | NA | TRBJ2-3 | TRBV30 | TGTGCCTTCCTTTTGATTGGGAATACGCAGTATTTT | CAFLLIGNTQYF
NA | NA | TRBJ1-5 | TRBV19 | TGTGCCAGTAGTACTCGATTAGGGGGACGAAATCAGCCCCAGCATTTT | CASSTRLGGRNQPQHF
NA | NA | TRBJ1-1 | TRBV13 | TGTGCCAGCAGCTTAGTCGGATTTGAAGCTTTCTTT | CASSLVGFEAFF
TRBD1 | NA | TRBJ2-4 | TRBV27 | TGTGCCAGCAGTCGACGGGACAGCAAAAACATTCAGTACTTC | CASSRRDSKNIQYF
TRBD1 | NA | TRBJ1-1 | TRBV11-3 | TGTGCCAGCAGCTTAACCGGGACAGGGGAAACTGAAGCTTTCTTT | CASSLTGTGETEAFF
NA | NA | TRBJ1-5 | TRBV3-1/TRBV3-2 | TGTGCCAGCAGCCGGAACTCCGACAGCAATCAGCCCCAGCATTTT | CASSRNSDSNQPQHF
NA | NA | TRBJ2-7 | TRBV5-1 | TGCGCCATCGACAGTTCCTACGAGCAGTACTTC | CAIDSSYEQYF
TRBD1 | NA | TRBJ1-5 | TRBV11-3 | TGTGCCAGCAGCTTAGATATCGATACAGGGGTCAATCAGCCCCAGCATTTT | CASSLDIDTGVNQPQHF
NA | NA | TRBJ2-1 | TRBV27 | TGTGCCAGCAGTTCCACAGGAGGACTAGAGCAGTTCTTC | CASSSTGGLEQFF
NA | once | TRBJ2-2 | TRBV5-4 | TGTGCCAGCAGCACTCGGACAGACACCGGGGAGCTGTTTTTT | CASSTRTDTGELFF
NA | NA | TRBJ1-3 | TRBV11-2 | TGTGCCAGCAGCTTACGGTCCCGAGGAGACACCATATATTTT | CASSLRSRGDTIYF
TRBD1 | NA | TRBJ2-7 | TRBV6-6 | TGTGCCAGCAGTTACCAAGGACAGGGATCCTACGAGCAGTACTTC | CASSYQGQGSYEQYF
NA | NA | TRBJ2-1 | TRBV6-5 | TGTGCCAGCAGTTACAGGGGTTTTGGGGCTTACGATGAGCAGTTCTTC | CASSYRGFGAYDEQFF
TRBD2 | NA | TRBJ2-7 | TRBV29-1 | TGCAGCGGAACCGGGACTAGCGGGAATCTCGAGCAGTACTTC | CSGTGTSGNLEQYF
TRBD2 | NA | TRBJ2-1 | TRBV30 | TGTGCCTGGAGACTACCGACTAGCGGGGGGTCCAGCTCCTACAATGAGCAGTTCTTC | CAWRLPTSGGSSSYNEQFF
TRBD1 | NA | TRBJ2-5 | TRBV7-2 | TGTGCCAGCAGGGAAGCCGGGACAGGGTATCAGACCCAGTACTTC | CASREAGTGYQTQYF
NA | NA | TRBJ1-1 | TRBV5-8 | TGTGCCAGCAGCTTTGTCCCGGCCGGTGAAGCTTTCTTT | CASSFVPAGEAFF
NA | NA | TRBJ2-1 | TRBV3-1/TRBV3-2 | TGTGCCAGCAGCCACGCCAGGTCAAATATCCATGAGCAGTTCTTC | CASSHARSNIHEQFF
NA | once | TRBJ1-6 | TRBV30 | TGTGCCGGTATCAGGGGTAGCTCCTATAATTCACCCCTCCACTTT | CAGIRGSSYNSPLHF
TRBD1 | once | TRBJ2-5 | TRBV5-6 | TGTGCCAGCAGCTTCGGGACAGGGGTTCAAGAGACCCAGTACTTC | CASSFGTGVQETQYF
TRBD2 | NA | TRBJ2-3 | TRBV9 | TGTGCCAGCAGCCTCTCGGGAGGTAGCGGGGGGAGGGATACGCAGTATTTT | CASSLSGGSGGRDTQYF
NA | NA | TRBJ2-7 | TRBV5-1 | TGCGCCAGCAGCTTGGCAGAATCCTACGAGCAGTACTTC | CASSLAESYEQYF
TRBD1 | NA | TRBJ1-2 | TRBV4-2 | TGTGCCAGCAGCCCAGAGGCAGGGGGCGGGTATGGCTACACCTTC | CASSPEAGGGYGYTF
NA | NA | TRBJ2-1 | TRBV18 | TGTGCCAGCTCAGGCCGGGCGAATGGAAATGAGCAGTTCTTC | CASSGRANGNEQFF
NA | once | TRBJ2-5 | TRBV4-2 | TGTGCCAGCAGCCTCGGGATGCGTACCTACCAAGAGACCCAGTACTTC | CASSLGMRTYQETQYF
NA | NA | TRBJ2-3 | TRBV24-1 | TGTGCCACCAGTGATAGGGCGGACACAGATACGCAGTATTTT | CATSDRADTDTQYF
NA | NA | TRBJ2-1 | TRBV6-2/TRBV6-3 | TGTGCCAGCAGTGTCGGGGGTGGCGGGGAGCAGTTCTTC | CASSVGGGGEQFF
NA | NA | TRBJ2-7 | TRBV19 | TGTGCCACCTCCGGGACTCCGACCTACGAGCAGTACTTC | CATSGTPTYEQYF
NA | NA | TRBJ2-1 | TRBV27 | TGTGCCAGCAGCGGGGGACTGAGCTCCTACAATGAGCAGTTCTTC | CASSGGLSSYNEQFF
TRBD1 | NA | TRBJ1-1 | TRBV5-4 | TGTGCCAGCAGCTTCGACAGGGGGAACACTGAAGCTTTCTTT | CASSFDRGNTEAFF
NA | NA | TRBJ2-5 | TRBV7-2 | TGTGCCAGCAGCCCCCGGGGCTTACCCCTAGGGACCCAGTACTTC | CASSPRGLPLGTQYF
TRBD2 | NA | TRBJ2-2 | TRBV25-1 | TGTGCCAGCAGTGGGCTTTTTGCGGGAGGAAACACCGGGGAGCTGTTTTTT | CASSGLFAGGNTGELFF